Below, 14 T cell receptor beta chains from the same sample are listed, as sequenced in a study of cytomegalovirus exposure and HLA in healthy donors. The PCR used 60 Vbeta and 13 Jbeta primers. Generated by immunoSEQ multiplex PCR, the TCRdb table keeps only in-frame clones and is missing some. This table has about 180,000 clones, roughly 80% appearing once. The sequencing sample was made of PBMCs. The receptor set was obtained from a woman between 18 and 29 years old in good health and CMV-seropositive.

The chain carries TRBV9 and TRBJ2-7; 9 bases map to TRBD1. Losses at the gene ends were 4 bases for V and 5 bases for J; bases not matched to a gene: 4. The CDR3 totals 13 residues. Germline V CDR1 and CDR2: SGDLS, YYNGEE. The CDR3 spells CASSSGQGDEQYF. The CDR3 nucleotides are TGTGCCAGCAGCTCGGGACAGGGCGACGAGCAGTACTTC.

This chain uses TRBV6-1 with TRBJ1-4, with a possible D match to TRBD1 (5 bases). Germline-derived CDR1 and CDR2 are MNHNS and SASEGT. Trimming pared 5 bases from V and 6 bases from J, leaving 13 bases between. The CDR3 covers 14 residues. The CDR3, as DNA: TGTGCCAGCAGTACCAACGTAGGGGATGAAAAACTGTTTTTT. This encodes CASSTNVGDEKLFF.

The J gene is TRBJ1-5, the V gene TRBV28, with unresolved D. The CDR3 covers 13 residues. Trimming shortened V by 6 bases and J by 5 bases, and 11 bases separated the two germline ends. Germline CDR1 and CDR2: MDHEN and SYDVKM. CDR3 DNA: TGTGCCAGCAGGCATGGGGAGGATCAGCCCCAGCATTTT. Translating it yields CASRHGEDQPQHF. Filled out from reference TRBV28 and TRBJ1-5, the complete variable domain reads DVKVTQSSRYLVKRTGEKVFLECVQDMDHENMFWYRQDPGLGLRLIYFSYDVKMKEKGDIPEGYSVSREKKERFSLILESASTNQTSMYLCASRHGEDQPQHFGDGTRLSIL.

The chain employs TRBV19 and TRBJ1-5; the D gene is possibly TRBD1 (6 bases). Germline V lookup: CDR1 LNHDA, CDR2 SQIVND (reference sequence). V was cut by 7 bases and J by 4 bases, with 17 bases left in between. This CDR3 spans 15 amino acids. The CDR3 DNA is TGTGCCAGTATCTCTGGGGGCGGAGGAAATCAGCCCCAGCATTTT. It specifies CASISGGGGNQPQHF.

The J gene is TRBJ1-6, the V gene TRBV7-9; D remains ambiguous. V was trimmed by 3 bases and J by 6 bases, leaving 6 bases between them. The germline V gene encodes CDR1 SEHNR and CDR2 FQNEAQ (reference sequence). The CDR3 is 13 amino acids. As DNA, the CDR3 is TGTGCCAGCAGCTTTCAGGTTAATTCACCCCTCCACTTT. This translates into CASSFQVNSPLHF.

This clone was seen a few times. The chain joins TRBV7-3 to TRBJ2-2; D possibly corresponds to TRBD1 (5 bases). Germline-derived CDR1 and CDR2 are SGHTA and FQGTGA. The CDR3 has 13 amino acids. Trimming cost V 4 bases and J 3 bases, with 6 bases left between them. The CDR3 region is CASSSRDTGELFF. The CDR3 DNA sequence: TGTGCCAGCAGCTCCAGGGACACCGGGGAGCTGTTTTTT. The variable domain in full, with the rest retrieved from reference TRBV7-3 and TRBJ2-2, is GAGVSQTPSNKVTEKGKYVELRCDPISGHTALYWYRQSLGQGPEFLIYFQGTGAADDSGLPNDRFFAVRPEGSVSTLKIQRTERGDSAVYLCASSSRDTGELFFGEGSRLTVL.

The chain couples TRBV18 to TRBJ2-3, with TRBD2 identical over 14 bases. J was trimmed by 4 bases and V by 8 bases; bases with no gene match: 5. This CDR3 spans 15 amino acids. Germline values: CDR1 KGHSH, CDR2 LQKENI. The CDR3 bases are TGTGCCAGCCCGGGACTAGCGGGGGTGCCAGATACGCAGTATTTT. This sequence encodes CASPGLAGVPDTQYF.

The chain links TRBV4-1 to TRBJ1-1, with a tentative D call TRBD1 (5 bases). This CDR3 contains 16 residues. The V gene's germline CDR1 is MGHRA and CDR2 YSYEKL. Trimming cost V 0 bases and J 3 bases, with 14 bases left between them. CDR3 region: CASSQDWDGGDTEAFF. In nucleotides, the CDR3 is TGCGCCAGCAGCCAAGATTGGGACGGGGGGGACACTGAAGCTTTCTTT.

The rearrangement joins TRBV19 to TRBJ2-3, with 7 bases lining up with TRBD1. Germline V gives CDR1 LNHDA, CDR2 SQIVND (reference sequence). CDR3 length: 16 amino acids. After removal of 6 bases from V and 6 bases from J, the junction contained 15 bases not matched to a gene. CDR3 amino acids: CASSPRQGKGSDTQYF. The CDR3 region has the DNA TGTGCCAGTAGCCCAAGACAGGGTAAAGGTTCGGATACGCAGTATTTT.

CDR3 amino acids: CASASGTGTNQPQHF. CDR3 DNA: TGTGCCAGCGCCTCCGGGACAGGGACCAATCAGCCCCAGCATTTT. This chain links TRBV5-8 with TRBJ1-5; TRBD1 agrees at 9 bases. Germline V gives CDR1 SGHTS, CDR2 YDEGEE. This CDR3 spans 15 amino acids. The V and J ends lost 7 bases and 3 bases, in that order; junction bases with no gene match: 8.

This chain joins TRBV5-1 and TRBJ1-2, with TRBD1 as a possible D gene (5 bases). CDR1 SGHRS and CDR2 YFSETQ come from the germline V gene. V was shortened by 6 bases and J by 6 bases, with 27 bases between the two germline ends. The CDR3 has 17 amino acids. CDR3 residues: CASTTSPGAFSAHGYTF. CDR3 sequence (DNA): TGCGCCAGCACCACCTCCCCTGGGGCGTTTTCCGCACATGGCTACACCTTC.

This chain joins TRBV5-1 and TRBJ2-1; tentative D call: TRBD2 (6 bases). The CDR3 loop spans 16 amino acids. Germline V lookup: CDR1 SGHRS, CDR2 YFSETQ. Trimming stripped 3 bases from V and 4 bases from J, with 17 bases between. The CDR3 nucleotides are TGCGCCAGCAGCTCCGGGAAGATGGGACTTTACAATGAGCAGTTCTTC. As protein: CASSSGKMGLYNEQFF.

The rearrangement uses TRBV6-6 and TRBJ2-3; weak D call: TRBD2 (5 bases). CDR3 size: 15 residues. Germline V gene data show CDR1 as MNHNY and CDR2 as SVGAGI (reference sequence). The V end lost 2 bases, the J end lost 1 base, and 10 bases lay between the germline ends. This CDR3 is CASSYRAAGTDTQYF. As DNA, the CDR3 is TGTGCCAGCAGTTACCGGGCAGCGGGCACAGATACGCAGTATTTT.

The CDR3: CASSPLREQYF. In DNA form, the CDR3 reads TGTGCCAGCAGCCCCCTGCGGGAGCAGTACTTC. This chain connects TRBV11-2 to TRBJ2-7, with no clear D. Germline values: CDR1 SGHAT, CDR2 FQNNGV. V lost 5 bases and J lost 7, with 9 bases in between. The CDR3 sequence is 11 residues long.